This is a list of T cell receptor beta chains from one sample in a study of T cell changes during pregnancy in multiple sclerosis. The data were produced by immunoSEQ multiplex PCR, yet TCRdb's version contains in-frame clones alone and is incomplete. The repertoire holds approximately 94,000 clones, with approximately 90% as singletons. This material consisted of peripheral blood, taken after pregnancy. These receptor sequences come from a female donor with multiple sclerosis, enrolled in a pregnancy study. Both conserved end residues are part of each CDR3. D genes are given only for firm matches. Clone size is given for some rows only: seen once, a few or many times, or a class if the clone is expanded.

j_call: TRBJ1-4
clone_size: -
d_call: -
v_call: TRBV4-1
cdr3_nt: TGCGCCAGCAGCCAAGGGAAGCAGGCCTCAACTAATGAAAAACTGTTTTTT
cdr3_aa: CASSQGKQASTNEKLFF

j_call: TRBJ2-2
clone_size: -
d_call: -
v_call: TRBV11-1
cdr3_nt: TGTGCCAGCAGCTTAGTCACTCAGAACACCGGGGAGCTGTTTTTT
cdr3_aa: CASSLVTQNTGELFF

j_call: TRBJ1-3
clone_size: once
d_call: -
v_call: TRBV18
cdr3_nt: TGTGCCAGCTCACCACGTGCAGTCTCTGGAAACACCATATATTTT
cdr3_aa: CASSPRAVSGNTIYF

j_call: TRBJ1-1
clone_size: -
d_call: -
v_call: TRBV7-9
cdr3_nt: TGTGCCAGCAGCTCGGGACAATGGAACACTGAAGCTTTCTTT
cdr3_aa: CASSSGQWNTEAFF

j_call: TRBJ2-5
clone_size: -
d_call: TRBD2
v_call: TRBV5-6
cdr3_nt: TGTGCCAGCAGCTTGGAGGTGACTAGCGGGAGGATTGAGACCCAGTACTTC
cdr3_aa: CASSLEVTSGRIETQYF

j_call: TRBJ2-4
clone_size: -
d_call: -
v_call: TRBV7-3
cdr3_nt: TGTGCCAGCAGCTCGGACAGGGAGGGAAACATTCAGTACTTC
cdr3_aa: CASSSDREGNIQYF

j_call: TRBJ2-7
clone_size: -
d_call: -
v_call: TRBV4-1
cdr3_nt: TGCGCCAGCAGCCAAGGACACGGGACAACAAACTACGAGCAGTACTTC
cdr3_aa: CASSQGHGTTNYEQYF

j_call: TRBJ2-4
clone_size: -
d_call: -
v_call: TRBV6-5
cdr3_nt: TGTGCCACCCGGCGGGGCTTAGCCAAAAACATTCAGTACTTC
cdr3_aa: CATRRGLAKNIQYF

j_call: TRBJ2-2
clone_size: -
d_call: -
v_call: TRBV30
cdr3_nt: TGTGCCTGGAGTGTTAAGCAGGGGCACACCGGGGAGCTGTTTTTT
cdr3_aa: CAWSVKQGHTGELFF

j_call: TRBJ1-6
clone_size: -
d_call: TRBD1
v_call: TRBV5-6
cdr3_nt: TGTGCCAGCAGCTTGGGACAGGGTAGGAGTTCACCCCTCCACTTT
cdr3_aa: CASSLGQGRSSPLHF

j_call: TRBJ2-3
clone_size: -
d_call: TRBD2
v_call: TRBV15
cdr3_nt: TGTGCCACCAAACCGGGACTAGCTTTAGATACGCAGTATTTT
cdr3_aa: CATKPGLALDTQYF

j_call: TRBJ2-1
clone_size: -
d_call: -
v_call: TRBV6-5
cdr3_nt: TGTGCCAGCAGCCGGGGCGGGGTTCACAATGAGCAGTTCTTC
cdr3_aa: CASSRGGVHNEQFF

j_call: TRBJ2-7
clone_size: -
d_call: -
v_call: TRBV7-2
cdr3_nt: TGTGCCAGCAGTTCAGCCGGGAGCGAGCAGTACTTC
cdr3_aa: CASSSAGSEQYF

j_call: TRBJ2-1
clone_size: -
d_call: -
v_call: TRBV29-1
cdr3_nt: TGCAGCGTTGCGGGGACTTTCGACTACAATGAGCAGTTCTTC
cdr3_aa: CSVAGTFDYNEQFF

j_call: TRBJ2-5
clone_size: -
d_call: -
v_call: TRBV7-2
cdr3_nt: TGTGCCAGCAGCTCCTACAGGGAAGAGACCCAGTACTTC
cdr3_aa: CASSSYREETQYF

j_call: TRBJ2-7
clone_size: -
d_call: TRBD2
v_call: TRBV6-5
cdr3_nt: TGTGCCAGCAGCCCTCGGCTAGCGGGATTAAACGAGCAGTACTTC
cdr3_aa: CASSPRLAGLNEQYF

j_call: TRBJ2-5
clone_size: once
d_call: TRBD2
v_call: TRBV7-9
cdr3_nt: TGTGCCAGCAGCTTAGATGCCCAGCGGGGGTGGGAGACCCAGTACTTC
cdr3_aa: CASSLDAQRGWETQYF